What follows are 22 T cell receptor beta chains derived from one specimen sequenced in a study of blood T cell repertoires in COVID-19. TCRdb's table, derived via immunoSEQ multiplex PCR, lists solely in-frame clones and lacks some. The data hold approximately 280,000 clones, with about 85% observed a single time. Input material: PBMCs or T cells enriched from blood (not recorded which). These receptors were collected from a woman aged 50 to 60 who had recovered from COVID-19.

The chain couples TRBV7-2 to TRBJ1-2; 7 bases map to TRBD1. CDR1 and CDR2 (germline): SGHTA, FQGNSA. Trimming at V came to 5 bases and at J to 8 bases, leaving 20 bases not matched to a gene. This CDR3 region has 17 residues. CDR3 sequence (DNA): TGTGCCAGCAGCCTCAGCTTAGGAGACAGGGTCGGCGGAGGCTACACCTTC. This encodes CASSLSLGDRVGGGYTF. Combining the CDR3 with reference TRBV7-2 and TRBJ1-2 gives the whole variable domain GAGVSQSPSNKVTEKGKDVELRCDPISGHTALYWYRQSLGQGLEFLIYFQGNSAPDKSGLPSDRFSAERTGGSVSTLTIQRTQQEDSAVYLCASSLSLGDRVGGGYTFGSGTRLTVV.

The genes are TRBV27 and TRBJ2-7; 9 nucleotides match TRBD2. Germline V gene data show CDR1 as MNHEY and CDR2 as SMNVEV (reference sequence). V lost 8 bases, J lost 3 bases, and 11 bases stayed unmatched. The CDR3 runs to 15 residues. The CDR3: CASGSPPSGNYEQYF. Written as DNA, the CDR3 is TGTGCCAGCGGGAGCCCCCCTAGCGGGAACTACGAGCAGTACTTC.

The chain employs TRBV24-1 and TRBJ1-2; no reliable D call. This CDR3 has 12 amino acids. The germline V and J ends were trimmed by 6 bases and 5 bases, with 9 bases remaining between them. Per the germline V gene, CDR1 is KGHDR and CDR2 is SFDVKD. CDR3 protein: CATSREGYGYTF. The CDR3 DNA reads TGTGCCACCAGTCGGGAGGGTTATGGCTACACCTTC.

The chain recombines TRBV7-9 with TRBJ2-3, with D possibly being TRBD1 (5 bases). This CDR3 is 15 amino acids long. From germline, CDR1 is SEHNR and CDR2 FQNEAQ (reference sequence). The V gene lost 1 base and the J gene lost 2 bases, with 10 bases spanning the gap. In DNA, the CDR3 is TGTGCCAGCAGCTTAGAGGGGTTTGACACAGATACGCAGTATTTT. Protein: CASSLEGFDTDTQYF.

This chain uses TRBV5-4 with TRBJ2-2, with 7 positions matching TRBD1. The trim removed 4 bases at V and 5 bases at J, leaving 5 bases unmatched. The CDR3 totals 14 residues. CDR1 SGHNT and CDR2 YYREEE come from the germline V gene (reference sequence). This CDR3 reads CASSAQGLTGELFF. The CDR3 DNA reads TGTGCCAGCAGCGCACAGGGGTTAACCGGGGAGCTGTTTTTT.

The chain combines TRBV2 with TRBJ2-3; TRBD1 matches 7 bases. The CDR3 runs 16 residues. The junction had 7 bases not matched to a gene; V was cut back by 4 bases and J by 0 bases. Germline CDR1 is SNHLY and CDR2 is FYNNEI. The CDR3 DNA sequence: TGTGCCAGCAGTGCGGGACAGTTCGATAGCACAGATACGCAGTATTTT. It encodes CASSAGQFDSTDTQYF.

This chain joins TRBV7-2 and TRBJ1-3; 7 positions match TRBD1. Germline trimming cut 4 bases from V and 0 bases from J; bases unmatched to any gene: 3. The CDR3 contains 15 residues. The germline V gene has CDR1 SGHTA and CDR2 FQGNSA. CDR3 nucleotide sequence: TGTGCCAGCAGCTCCCGGGACAGCTCTGGAAACACCATATATTTT. Amino acid sequence: CASSSRDSSGNTIYF.

Here the CDR3 DNA reads TGTGCCTGGACAGGGGGGAATAATCAGCCCCAGCATTTT. Protein product: CAWTGGNNQPQHF. The chain is built from TRBV30 and TRBJ1-5, with TRBD1 matching 7 bases. The CDR3 loop spans 13 amino acids. The germline CDR1 and CDR2 sequences are GTSNPN and SVGIG (reference sequence). V lost 4 bases and J lost 4; bases outside the gene matches: 4.

This chain joins TRBV7-9 and TRBJ2-3; 9 nucleotides agree with TRBD2. Germline assignment: CDR1 SEHNR and CDR2 FQNEAQ (reference sequence). The CDR3 extends over 15 amino acids. V shed 8 bases and J 3 bases; nucleotides not matched to a gene: 9. CDR3 loop: CASVGGGAKTDTQYF. In DNA form, the CDR3 reads TGTGCCAGCGTCGGCGGGGGGGCAAAAACAGATACGCAGTATTTT.

The J gene is TRBJ1-5, the V gene TRBV7-8; no clear D. CDR3 length: 13 amino acids. Trimming pared 4 bases from V and 5 bases from J, leaving 9 bases between. CDR1 and CDR2 from the germline V gene are SGHVS and FQNEAQ. CDR3 coding DNA: TGTGCCAGCAGCTCAAGCCTGGATCAGCCCCAGCATTTT. Its protein product is CASSSSLDQPQHF.

The chain uses TRBV6-2 or TRBV6-3 and TRBJ1-2; TRBD1 matches 9 bases. The length of the CDR3 is 16 residues. CDR1 and CDR2 from the germline V gene are MNHEY and SVGEGT. With V trimmed by 4 bases and J by 3 bases, 9 bases remained unmatched. CDR3 sequence: CASSSLPTGGHYGYTF. The CDR3 coding sequence is TGTGCCAGCAGTTCCCTACCTACAGGGGGCCACTATGGCTACACCTTC.

This clone was counted only a few times. The chain couples TRBV20-1 to TRBJ1-6, with a tentative D call TRBD1 (6 bases). Germline CDR1 reads DFQATT; CDR2 reads SNEGSKA (reference sequence). V shed 3 bases and J shed 7 bases, with 25 bases lying between them. The CDR3 covers 18 residues. CDR3 sequence: CSASKLRTARWANSPLHF. For the CDR3, the DNA is TGCAGTGCTAGTAAATTAAGGACAGCGCGGTGGGCAAATTCACCCCTCCACTTT.

This clone has just a few counts. The rearrangement joins TRBV11-3 to TRBJ2-5; 7 bases agree with TRBD1. There are 16 residues in the CDR3. The V gene end was trimmed by 8 bases and the J gene end by 4 bases; junction bases not matched to a gene: 16. Germline CDR1 is SGHNT and CDR2 is YENEEA. The CDR3 coding sequence is TGTGCCAGCGGTCCGGGACAGCCGAACGGATTAGAGACCCAGTACTTC. This sequence encodes CASGPGQPNGLETQYF. Full variable domain (remainder filled in from reference TRBV11-3 and TRBJ2-5): EAGVVQSPRYKIIEKKQPVAFWCNPISGHNTLYWYLQNLGQGPELLIRYENEEAVDDSQLPKDRFSAERLKGVDSTLKIQPAELGDSAVYLCASGPGQPNGLETQYFGPGTRLLVL.

The rearrangement uses TRBV28 and TRBJ1-2; D is ambiguous. Trimming pared 5 bases from V and 5 bases from J, leaving 15 bases between. Germline assignment: CDR1 MDHEN and CDR2 SYDVKM. CDR3 length: 14 residues. The chain's CDR3 is CASSTSGVSYGYTF. As DNA, the CDR3 is TGTGCCAGCAGTACCTCCGGAGTGTCATATGGCTACACCTTC.

The V and J genes are TRBV2 and TRBJ2-4; TRBD2 agrees at 7 bases. Germline V gives CDR1 SNHLY, CDR2 FYNNEI. The CDR3 contains 14 residues. J was trimmed by 15 bases and V by 7 bases; bases with no gene match: 18. CDR3 amino acids: CASTEMQATSAGYF. The CDR3 nucleotides are TGTGCCAGCACCGAAATGCAGGCAACTAGCGCGGGGTACTTC.

The rearrangement joins TRBV27 to TRBJ2-3; D uncertain. The V gene lost 4 bases and the J gene lost 2 bases, with 13 bases spanning the gap. The CDR3 extends over 15 amino acids. Germline V gene sequence: CDR1 MNHEY, CDR2 SMNVEV (reference sequence). CDR3 sequence reads: CASSSPLALTDTQYF. CDR3 sequence (DNA): TGTGCCAGCAGTTCTCCATTAGCCCTCACAGATACGCAGTATTTT.

This rearrangement joins TRBV11-2 to TRBJ1-1, with TRBD1 as a possible D gene (5 bases). Germline lookup yields CDR1 SGHAT and CDR2 FQNNGV. V was cut by 0 bases and J by 1 base, with 9 bases left in between. CDR3 length equals 15 residues. The CDR3, as DNA: TGTGCCAGCAGCTTAGATCGGAGGGGGAACACTGAAGCTTTCTTT. Amino acids: CASSLDRRGNTEAFF.

This clone was seen a handful of times. The rearrangement links TRBV7-9 to TRBJ1-5; tentatively, D is TRBD1 (5 bases). This CDR3 is 17 amino acids long. Germline V gene sequence: CDR1 SEHNR, CDR2 FQNEAQ (reference sequence). Trimming shortened V by 3 bases and J by 1 base, and 16 bases separated the two germline ends. CDR3 region: CASSLVLRTGSNQPQHF. For the CDR3, the DNA is TGTGCCAGCAGCTTGGTACTTCGAACAGGCAGCAATCAGCCCCAGCATTTT. Based on the CDR3 plus reference TRBV7-9 and TRBJ1-5, the full variable domain is DTGVSQNPRHKITKRGQNVTFRCDPISEHNRLYWYRQTLGQGPEFLTYFQNEAQLEKSRLLSDRFSAERPKGSFSTLEIQRTEQGDSAMYLCASSLVLRTGSNQPQHFGDGTRLSIL.

As DNA, the CDR3 is TGCGCCAGCAGCTTGGTAGGCGTAGCAGAACCCTATGGCTACACCTTC. Translating it yields CASSLVGVAEPYGYTF. The V call is TRBV5-1, the J call TRBJ1-2, with D uncertain. Trimming removed 0 bases at V and 4 bases at J, with 16 bases between. The CDR3 has 16 residues. The germline gives CDR1 SGHRS, CDR2 YFSETQ. Variable domain in full (rest from reference TRBV5-1 and TRBJ1-2): KAGVTQTPRYLIKTRGQQVTLSCSPISGHRSVSWYQQTPGQGLQFLFEYFSETQRNKGNFPGRFSGRQFSNSRSEMNVSTLELGDSALYLCASSLVGVAEPYGYTFGSGTRLTVV.

The V call is TRBV4-3, the J call TRBJ2-7; 9 bases line up with TRBD1. CDR3 length equals 15 residues. The ends lost 0 bases at V and 2 bases at J; junction bases unmatched: 2. Germline V lookup: CDR1 LGHNA, CDR2 YSLEER. The CDR3 protein is CASSQERDRAYEQYF. CDR3 bases: TGCGCCAGCAGCCAAGAGAGGGACAGGGCCTACGAGCAGTACTTC.

The rearrangement links TRBV28 to TRBJ1-1, with 7 positions matching TRBD1. Unmatched junction bases numbered 13, after V lost 7 bases and J lost 5 bases. Per the germline V gene, CDR1 is MDHEN and CDR2 is SYDVKM. CDR3 length equals 15 residues. CDR3 sequence reads: CASIPTGASSTEAFF. The CDR3 DNA reads as TGTGCCAGCATCCCAACAGGGGCCAGTTCGACTGAAGCTTTCTTT.

The chain uses TRBV27 and TRBJ1-3, with D possibly being TRBD1 (5 bases). The CDR3 sequence is 15 residues long. The germline V and J ends were trimmed by 2 bases and 2 bases, with 10 bases remaining between them. CDR1 is MNHEY and CDR2 is SMNVEV in the germline V gene (reference sequence). CDR3: CASSLTGGPGNTIYF. In nucleotides, the CDR3 is TGTGCCAGCAGTTTAACGGGGGGACCTGGAAACACCATATATTTT.